This T cell receptor (beta chain) was profiled in a study of tumor-infiltrating lymphocytes in oesophageal squamous cell carcinoma. Via MiXCR, TCRdb re-called the PCR reads, giving one row per CDR3 protein. The table includes around 20,000 distinct CDR3 sequences, 40% to 45% detected once. By frequency in the sample, this clonotype is medium-sized. V was pared by 6 bases and J by 11 bases, with 11 bases of the junction left unmatched. In germline, CDR1 is MDHEN, CDR2 SYDVKM. This CDR3 has 14 amino acids. The sample consisted of normal esophageal tissue next to the tumor. The receptor comes from a male donor with esophageal squamous cell carcinoma. The chain joins TRBV28 to TRBJ2-1; 9 bases align to TRBD2. CDR3 bases: TGTGCCAGCAGCCAAACAGCGGGGGGTGAGAAGCAGTTCTTC. Its translation is CASSQTAGGEKQFF.